This TCR beta chain was found in a study of tumor-infiltrating lymphocytes in primary liver carcinoma. This clonotype was detected a few times. The study co-extracted DNA and RNA from about 20-30 mg of unsorted bulk tissue. Reverse transcription of roughly 480 ng total RNA with a constant-region primer produced TCR beta cDNA. Generation of the TCR beta libraries relied on three nested multiplex PCR rounds using slightly modified ARM-PCR. TCRdb called the multiplex PCR reads again in MiXCR, with one record for every CDR3 protein. The data hold 55,000 or so distinct CDR3 sequences, with 71% observed a single time. The clonotype originates from a man in his forties with primary liver carcinoma and hepatitis B virus infection. Sequenced sample: liver tumor tissue from sampling region 2. The subset was: tumor region T2, inferior pole.

The CDR3 protein is CASSFGGRPRGETQYF. The CDR3 coding sequence is TGTGCCAGCAGTTTCGGGGGACGTCCGAGGGGAGAGACCCAGTACTTC. The chain has TRBV28 and TRBJ2-5; D is perhaps TRBD2 (6 bases). The V gene's germline CDR1 is MDHEN and CDR2 SYDVKM. V was trimmed by 3 bases and J by 4 bases, leaving 18 bases between them. This CDR3 is built from 16 residues.